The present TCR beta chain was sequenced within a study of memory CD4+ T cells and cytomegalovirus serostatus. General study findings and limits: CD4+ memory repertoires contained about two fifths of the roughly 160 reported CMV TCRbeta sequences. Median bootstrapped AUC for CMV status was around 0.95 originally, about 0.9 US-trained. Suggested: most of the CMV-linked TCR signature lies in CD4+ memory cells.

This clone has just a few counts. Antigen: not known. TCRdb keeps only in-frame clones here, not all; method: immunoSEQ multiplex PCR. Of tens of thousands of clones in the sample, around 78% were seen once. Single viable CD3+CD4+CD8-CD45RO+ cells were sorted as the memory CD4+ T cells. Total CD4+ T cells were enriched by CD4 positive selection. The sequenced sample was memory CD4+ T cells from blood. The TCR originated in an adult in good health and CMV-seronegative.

The CDR3: CASSETGTEAYEQYF. DNA for the CDR3: TGTGCCAGCAGCGAGACCGGGACAGAAGCCTACGAGCAGTACTTC. The V and J genes are TRBV9 and TRBJ2-7; TRBD1 matches at 7 bases. Per the germline V gene, CDR1 is SGDLS and CDR2 is YYNGEE. Trimming cost V 3 bases and J 2 bases; bases outside gene matches: 8. The CDR3 sequence is 15 residues long.